These T cell receptor beta chains were read from a single sample in a study of cytomegalovirus exposure and HLA in healthy donors. Clones were sequenced by immunoSEQ multiplex PCR, and TCRdb holds only the in-frame ones, with some missing. The table has around 130,000 clones, about 80% seen once. What was sequenced was PBMCs. The receptors come from a middle-aged man in good health and CMV-seronegative. The CDR3 runs from the conserved cysteine through the conserved F or W. Fields, in order: D gene, clone size, V gene, J gene, CDR3 DNA, CDR3 protein. D genes are given only for firm matches. Not all rows give a size; the values are once, few, many and, for expanded clones, a class.

>.|.|TRBV7-9|TRBJ2-1
TGTGCCAGCAGCTTAGCCCCGACTGTCCCGTCCTACAATGAGCAGTTCTTC
CASSLAPTVPSYNEQFF
>.|.|TRBV7-9|TRBJ2-7
TGTGCCAGCAGCCAGACAGAGGATTACGAGCAGTACTTC
CASSQTEDYEQYF
>TRBD1|.|TRBV28|TRBJ1-6
TGTGCCATCCAACTGACAGGGATGCATTCACCCCTCCACTTT
CAIQLTGMHSPLHF
>.|few|TRBV28|TRBJ2-1
TGTGCCAGCAGTATGACTATCTCCTACAATGAGCAGTTCTTC
CASSMTISYNEQFF
>TRBD1|.|TRBV7-9|TRBJ2-5
TGTGCCAGCAGCCAAATTCCAGGGGGCCGGGAGACCCAGTACTTC
CASSQIPGGRETQYF
>TRBD2|.|TRBV5-1|TRBJ2-3
TGCGCCAGCAGCTTCCAGGGGCTAGCGGGAGGGATGACAGATACGCAGTATTTT
CASSFQGLAGGMTDTQYF
>TRBD2|.|TRBV7-2|TRBJ2-5
TGTGCCAGCAGCTCACGTGCTAGCGGGGCGGAGACCCAGTACTTC
CASSSRASGAETQYF
>.|.|TRBV30|TRBJ2-4
TGTGCCTGGAGTGCCGCACTAGCCAAAAACAGTCAGTACTTC
CAWSAALAKNSQYF
>.|.|TRBV27|TRBJ1-1
TGTGCCAGCAGTTTATGGTCGGGGGACACTGAAGCTTTCTTT
CASSLWSGDTEAFF
>.|.|TRBV19|TRBJ2-5
TGTGCCAGTAGTATAATGGGGCAGACTCAAGAGACCCAGTACTTC
CASSIMGQTQETQYF
>TRBD1|.|TRBV5-1|TRBJ2-3
TGCGCCAGCAGCTTGGAACCCGGGACAGGGCAGACAGATACGCAGTATTTT
CASSLEPGTGQTDTQYF
>TRBD2|.|TRBV4-1|TRBJ2-5
TGCGCCAGCAGCCAAGAAACCTCCCTCGGACTAGCGGGGGGGATGACCGGGACCCAGTACTTC
CASSQETSLGLAGGMTGTQYF
>TRBD2|.|TRBV4-1|TRBJ2-7
TGCGCCAGCAGCCAAGTCGGGGGGGCAGACTACGAGCAGTACTTC
CASSQVGGADYEQYF
>TRBD1|.|TRBV19|TRBJ2-7
TGTGCCAGTAGTACCGGGACAGGGCCGTTTTACGAGCAGTACTTC
CASSTGTGPFYEQYF
>TRBD1|.|TRBV18|TRBJ1-1
TGTGCCAGCTCACCGGGACAGTCGAACACTGAAGCTTTCTTT
CASSPGQSNTEAFF
>.|few|TRBV25-1|TRBJ2-6
TGTGCCAGCAGTGTGTCAGGTAGCAACGTCCTGACTTTC
CASSVSGSNVLTF
>TRBD2|.|TRBV19|TRBJ2-7
TGTGCCAGTAGTGCTAGCGGGAGCTCCTACGAGCAGTACTTC
CASSASGSSYEQYF